This T cell receptor (beta chain) emerged from a study of blood T cells in healthy people across ages. A second PCR, run for roughly 7 to 11 cycles, used a sample-barcoded 5' primer plus a J-beta primer mix. The authors tagged each cDNA molecule using a template-switch adaptor with 12 random nucleotides. TCRdb fed the 5' RACE reads into MiXCR, producing one record per CDR3 protein. Of about 1,400,000 distinct CDR3 sequences listed, 55% to 75% were seen once; the top ten hold over 5.5%. CDR3 length equals 14 residues. From germline, CDR1 is MNHEY and CDR2 SVGEGT. The V and J ends lost 6 bases and 3 bases respectively, with 14 bases between them.

Sequenced sample: blood. The sequence derives from a young man in good health. The J gene is TRBJ1-1, the V gene TRBV6-2 or TRBV6-3; D is uncertain. This CDR3 is CASSRGSWDTEAFF. The CDR3 DNA sequence: TGTGCCAGCAGCCGGGGTTCTTGGGACACTGAAGCTTTCTTT.